These 17 T cell receptor beta chains came from one sample sequenced in a study of blood T cell repertoires in COVID-19. Sequencing used immunoSEQ multiplex PCR; TCRdb keeps in-frame clones, though not all of them. The sample has fewer than 350,000 clones; around 88% are singletons. The material sequenced was PBMCs or T cells enriched from blood (not recorded which). The receptors come from a middle-aged woman who had recovered from COVID-19.

The chain uses TRBV11-1 and TRBJ1-5, with D possibly TRBD1 on 5 matching bases. The V end lost 6 bases, the J end lost 6 bases, and 12 bases lay between the germline ends. Germline-derived CDR1 and CDR2 are SGHAT and FQDESV (reference sequence). The CDR3 is 13 residues long. The CDR3 sequence: CASSWGDGQPQHF. CDR3 in DNA: TGTGCCAGCAGTTGGGGGGATGGTCAGCCCCAGCATTTT.

The rearrangement joins TRBV18 to TRBJ2-5; the match to TRBD2 covers 9 bases. Germline V gene lookup returns CDR1 KGHSH and CDR2 LQKENI. CDR3 length equals 21 residues. V trimming: 3 bases; J trimming: 0 bases; junction bases outside the gene matches: 20. Written as DNA, the CDR3 is TGTGCCAGCTCACCGCGGCTGACGATAGCGGGAGCTGGGGAAGACCAAGAGACCCAGTACTTC. Translated, it gives CASSPRLTIAGAGEDQETQYF.

The chain employs TRBV7-2 and TRBJ2-3; 9 nucleotides agree with TRBD2. In germline, CDR1 is SGHTA, CDR2 FQGNSA. The trim removed 4 bases at V and 2 bases at J, leaving 1 base unmatched. CDR3 length: 14 residues. This chain's CDR3 is CASSSSGNTDTQYF. Here the CDR3 DNA reads TGTGCCAGCAGCTCTAGCGGGAACACAGATACGCAGTATTTT.

V is TRBV28 and J is TRBJ2-1; weak D call: TRBD2 (5 bases). Per the germline V gene, CDR1 is MDHEN and CDR2 is SYDVKM. CDR3 length: 16 amino acids. The V end was cut by 5 bases, the J end by 5 bases, with 19 bases between. The CDR3 loop is CASSPTRATGHNEQFF. The DNA of the CDR3 is TGTGCCAGCAGTCCAACTAGGGCAACCGGGCACAATGAGCAGTTCTTC.

The V call is TRBV18, the J call TRBJ1-4, with 7 bases matching TRBD1. The germline CDR1 and CDR2 sequences are KGHSH and LQKENI. The length of the CDR3 is 18 residues. With 5 bases clipped from V and 1 base from J, the junction kept 13 bases outside the gene matches. The CDR3 coding sequence is TGTGCCAGCTCATCGGACAGGCCCCGTGATGTAACTAATGAAAAACTGTTTTTT. This encodes CASSSDRPRDVTNEKLFF.

The rearrangement joins TRBV6-2 or TRBV6-3 to TRBJ1-5; TRBD1 might be the D (5 bases). V was clipped by 2 bases and J by 5 bases, with 16 bases between them. The germline CDR1 and CDR2 sequences are MNHEY and SVGEGT. CDR3 length equals 16 residues. CDR3 coding DNA: TGTGCCAGCAGTTACCTGGGCAGGGCGGGATATCAGCCCCAGCATTTT. Protein product: CASSYLGRAGYQPQHF.

The rearrangement links TRBV28 to TRBJ1-2, with a possible D match to TRBD1 (5 bases). Germline CDR1 and CDR2: MDHEN and SYDVKM. V was pared by 1 base and J by 4 bases, with 13 bases between. The CDR3 sequence is 15 residues long. The CDR3 loop reads CASSLSDSTFYGYTF. In DNA, the CDR3 is TGTGCCAGCAGTTTATCTGACAGTACGTTCTATGGCTACACCTTC.

The rearrangement links TRBV27 to TRBJ2-2; 16 nucleotides agree with TRBD2. This CDR3 comprises 16 residues. Germline CDR1 is MNHEY and CDR2 is SMNVEV (reference sequence). With 6 bases clipped from V and 5 bases from J, the junction kept 3 bases outside the gene matches. CDR3 region: CASRGLAGGPTGELFF. The DNA for the CDR3 is TGTGCCAGCAGGGGACTAGCGGGAGGGCCTACCGGGGAGCTGTTTTTT.

To note about this clone: At one boundary the junction diverges from the germline segment, which might be a read error. The CDR3: CASSVAGGSSEQYF. As DNA, the CDR3 is TGTGCCAGCAGTGTGGCGGGAGGATCCTCCGAGCAGTACTTC. The rearrangement joins TRBV7-2 to TRBJ2-7, with 8 bases that match TRBD2. The CDR3 is made up of 14 amino acids. Per the germline V gene, CDR1 is SGHTA and CDR2 is FQGNSA.

This sequence joins TRBV11-2 and TRBJ1-6, with D possibly being TRBD1 (5 bases). The V gene's germline CDR1 is SGHAT and CDR2 FQNNGV. V was pared by 1 base and J by 7 bases, with 8 bases between. The CDR3 consists of 14 residues. The CDR3 region is CASSLARGNSPLHF. The CDR3 nucleotides are TGTGCCAGCAGCTTAGCTCGGGGGAATTCACCCCTCCACTTT.

The rearrangement joins TRBV5-1 to TRBJ1-4, with 8 bases matching TRBD1. CDR1 and CDR2 (germline): SGHRS, YFSETQ. This CDR3 is 14 amino acids long. V shed 4 bases, J shed 6 bases, and the junction held 5 bases outside the gene matches. The CDR3 loop is CASSRGQGYEKLFF. The CDR3, as DNA: TGCGCCAGCAGCCGAGGACAGGGTTATGAAAAACTGTTTTTT.

The chain has TRBV30 and TRBJ2-7; tentatively, D is TRBD2 (6 bases). The V gene lost 3 bases and the J gene lost 3 bases, with 15 bases spanning the gap. The CDR3 covers 14 residues. The germline V gene has CDR1 GTSNPN and CDR2 SVGIG (reference sequence). The CDR3 sequence: CAWRSPGRGYEQYF. The CDR3 region has the DNA TGTGCCTGGAGGTCACCGGGGCGGGGCTACGAGCAGTACTTC.

The chain is built from TRBV7-8 and TRBJ1-5, with 7 bases lining up with TRBD1. CDR3 length equals 17 residues. Germline CDR1 is SGHVS and CDR2 is FQNEAQ. The ends lost 1 base at V and 1 base at J; junction bases unmatched: 7. The DNA of the CDR3 is TGTGCCAGCAGCTTAGAGACTGTGACAGGGAGCAATCAGCCCCAGCATTTT. Protein product: CASSLETVTGSNQPQHF.

The rearrangement links TRBV6-6 to TRBJ2-6; 7 bases map to TRBD1. This CDR3 region has 17 residues. CDR1 and CDR2 (germline): MNHNY, SVGAGI (reference sequence). Trimming took 5 bases from V and 2 from J; bases not matched to a gene: 9. CDR3 protein: CASSRTTGAAGANVLTF. The CDR3 region has the DNA TGTGCCAGCAGTCGGACAACAGGGGCTGCTGGGGCCAACGTCCTGACTTTC.

This clone was seen once. This sequence joins TRBV7-2 and TRBJ2-7; TRBD1 agrees at 7 bases. Per the germline V gene, CDR1 is SGHTA and CDR2 is FQGNSA. The CDR3 contains 14 residues. Trimming at V came to 5 bases and at J to 2 bases, leaving 6 bases not matched to a gene. CDR3 nucleotides: TGTGCCAGCAGCACATCCGGGACAGCCTACGAGCAGTACTTC. Translating it yields CASSTSGTAYEQYF. The full variable domain, completed using reference TRBV7-2 and TRBJ2-7, is GAGVSQSPSNKVTEKGKDVELRCDPISGHTALYWYRQSLGQGLEFLIYFQGNSAPDKSGLPSDRFSAERTGGSVSTLTIQRTQQEDSAVYLCASSTSGTAYEQYFGPGTRLTVT.

The chain uses TRBV25-1 and TRBJ1-2; D remains ambiguous. CDR3 size: 11 residues. Per the germline V gene, CDR1 is MGHDK and CDR2 is SYGVNS. Trimming stripped 3 bases from V and 7 bases from J, with 6 bases between. CDR3 bases: TGTGCCAGCAGTGAGGGCTTTGGCTACACCTTC. Protein sequence: CASSEGFGYTF.

CDR3 amino acids: CASSFQGQNTEAFF. The CDR3 nucleotides are TGCGCCAGCAGCTTTCAGGGACAGAACACTGAAGCTTTCTTT. The chain employs TRBV5-1 and TRBJ1-1, with D perhaps matching TRBD1 (6 bases). The germline CDR1 and CDR2 sequences are SGHRS and YFSETQ. Trimming pared 2 bases from V and 1 base from J, leaving 9 bases between. The CDR3 has 14 residues. Using reference TRBV5-1 and TRBJ1-1 for the parts outside the CDR3, the full variable domain is KAGVTQTPRYLIKTRGQQVTLSCSPISGHRSVSWYQQTPGQGLQFLFEYFSETQRNKGNFPGRFSGRQFSNSRSEMNVSTLELGDSALYLCASSFQGQNTEAFFGQGTRLTVV.